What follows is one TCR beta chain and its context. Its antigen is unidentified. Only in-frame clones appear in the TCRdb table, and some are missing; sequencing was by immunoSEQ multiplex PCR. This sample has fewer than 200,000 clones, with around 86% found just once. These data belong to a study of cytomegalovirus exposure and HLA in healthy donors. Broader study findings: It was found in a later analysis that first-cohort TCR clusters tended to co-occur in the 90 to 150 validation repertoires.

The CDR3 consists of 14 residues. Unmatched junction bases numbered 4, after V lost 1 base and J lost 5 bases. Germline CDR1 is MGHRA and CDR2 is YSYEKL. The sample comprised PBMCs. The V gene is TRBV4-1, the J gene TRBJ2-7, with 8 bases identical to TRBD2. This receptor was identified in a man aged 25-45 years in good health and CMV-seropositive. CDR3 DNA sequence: TGCGCCAGCAGCCAAGTTGGTAGCGGGAACGAGCAGTACTTC. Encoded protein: CASSQVGSGNEQYF.